This TCR beta chain came from a study of T-cell memory formation after mild COVID-19. General study findings and limits: CD4+ contracting clones were mainly CM and EM; CD8+ ones, EMRA. Day 15 to 85 contractors were CD4/CD8 balanced; later expanders leaned CD4+. SARS-CoV-2 specificity of second-wave clones peaking day 37 was unconfirmed.

TCRdb re-derived calls from the 5' RACE reads in MiXCR, one entry per CDR3 protein. The profile shows about 340,000 distinct CDR3 sequences, about 16% of them singletons. This clonotype came up a few times. Its antigen is not identified. The CDR3 has 14 residues. V lost 2 bases to trimming and J lost 4 bases, with 12 bases between them. Germline CDR1 is MNHEY and CDR2 is SVGEGT. The source of this sequence is a man aged 18 to 30 who had mild COVID-19 (a few samples of this study predate the infection). Cell type and time point are not known. The sequencing input was PBMCs or a T cell subset sorted from them (not recorded which). This rearrangement joins TRBV6-2 or TRBV6-3 to TRBJ2-7, with a possible D match to TRBD1 (5 bases). Written as DNA, the CDR3 is TGTGCCAGCAGTTACCCGGGCAGGGATTACGAGCAGTACGTC. It codes for CASSYPGRDYEQYV.